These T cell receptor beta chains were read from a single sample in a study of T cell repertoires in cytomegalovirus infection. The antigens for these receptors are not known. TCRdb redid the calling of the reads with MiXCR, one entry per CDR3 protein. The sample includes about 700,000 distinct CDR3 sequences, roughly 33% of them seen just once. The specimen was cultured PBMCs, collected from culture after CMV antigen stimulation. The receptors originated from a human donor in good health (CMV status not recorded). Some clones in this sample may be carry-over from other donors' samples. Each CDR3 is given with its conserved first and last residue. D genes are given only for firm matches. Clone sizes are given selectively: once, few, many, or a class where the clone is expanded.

CDR3 protein: CASRPGQEKLFF; CDR3 DNA: TGTGCCAGCAGGCCGGGACAGGAGAAGCTTTTCTTT; V gene: TRBV6-1; J gene: TRBJ1-1; D gene: TRBD1; clone size: few
CDR3 protein: CASSSGLAGRGETQYF; CDR3 DNA: TGTGCCAGCAGCTCAGGACTAGCGGGGCGAGGGGAGACCCAGTACTTC; V gene: TRBV7-9; J gene: TRBJ2-5; D gene: TRBD2; clone size: .
CDR3 protein: CASSLGAGSNSPLHF; CDR3 DNA: TGTGCCAGCAGCTTAGGGGCGGGATCTAATTCACCCCTCCACTTT; V gene: TRBV7-2; J gene: TRBJ1-6; D gene: .; clone size: few
CDR3 protein: CASSESPLAGARETQYF; CDR3 DNA: TGTGCCAGCAGTGAATCGCCCCTAGCGGGGGCGAGAGAGACCCAGTACTTC; V gene: TRBV25-1; J gene: TRBJ2-5; D gene: TRBD2; clone size: .
CDR3 protein: CATFSATAKNIQYF; CDR3 DNA: TGTGCCACCTTTTCTGCAACAGCCAAAAACATTCAGTACTTC; V gene: TRBV28; J gene: TRBJ2-4; D gene: .; clone size: .
CDR3 protein: CSAGDATSNQPQHF; CDR3 DNA: TGCAGTGCAGGCGACGCGACTAGCAATCAGCCCCAGCATTTT; V gene: TRBV20-1; J gene: TRBJ1-5; D gene: .; clone size: .
CDR3 protein: CATPSGVTDTQYF; CDR3 DNA: TGCGCCACCCCTAGCGGGGTCACAGATACGCAGTATTTT; V gene: TRBV10-1; J gene: TRBJ2-3; D gene: TRBD2; clone size: .
CDR3 protein: CAISERGQADTGELFF; CDR3 DNA: TGTGCCATCAGTGAGCGGGGGCAGGCTGACACCGGGGAGCTGTTTTTT; V gene: TRBV10-3; J gene: TRBJ2-2; D gene: .; clone size: .
CDR3 protein: CASSQNSGQHTIYF; CDR3 DNA: TGTGCCAGCAGCCAAAATTCAGGGCAACACACCATATATTTT; V gene: TRBV4-2; J gene: TRBJ1-3; D gene: .; clone size: .
CDR3 protein: CASTDPGRHNEQFF; CDR3 DNA: TGTGCCAGCACCGATCCGGGACGCCACAATGAGCAGTTCTTC; V gene: TRBV7-2; J gene: TRBJ2-1; D gene: .; clone size: .
CDR3 protein: CASSPGTAIFSPLHF; CDR3 DNA: TGTGCCAGCAGCCCTGGGACGGCGATTTTCTCACCCCTCCACTTT; V gene: TRBV7-2; J gene: TRBJ1-6; D gene: .; clone size: many
CDR3 protein: CSARLGTTEAFF; CDR3 DNA: TGCAGTGCTAGACTCGGTACCACTGAAGCTTTCTTT; V gene: TRBV20-1; J gene: TRBJ1-1; D gene: .; clone size: .
CDR3 protein: CASSYPGTSSDEQYF; CDR3 DNA: TGTGCCAGCAGTTACCCAGGGACTAGCAGTGACGAGCAGTACTTC; V gene: TRBV6-2/TRBV6-3; J gene: TRBJ2-7; D gene: TRBD2; clone size: few
CDR3 protein: CASSLAGFPLETQYF; CDR3 DNA: TGTGCCAGCAGCTTAGCGGGGTTCCCCCTTGAGACCCAGTACTTC; V gene: TRBV7-6; J gene: TRBJ2-5; D gene: .; clone size: few
CDR3 protein: CAISEEMSSGANVLTF; CDR3 DNA: TGTGCCATCAGTGAGGAAATGAGCTCTGGGGCCAACGTCCTGACTTTC; V gene: TRBV10-3; J gene: TRBJ2-6; D gene: .; clone size: few
CDR3 protein: CASSLLRDQPQHF; CDR3 DNA: TGTGCCAGCAGTTTATTGCGGGATCAGCCCCAGCATTTT; V gene: TRBV27; J gene: TRBJ1-5; D gene: .; clone size: few
CDR3 protein: CASNRAGVDEQFF; CDR3 DNA: TGTGCCAGCAACAGAGCAGGGGTGGATGAGCAGTTCTTC; V gene: TRBV12-3/TRBV12-4; J gene: TRBJ2-1; D gene: .; clone size: .
CDR3 protein: CASRRGVFEQYF; CDR3 DNA: TGTGCCAGCAGACGAGGTGTCTTTGAGCAGTACTTC; V gene: TRBV7-2; J gene: TRBJ2-7; D gene: .; clone size: few
CDR3 protein: CASSPPGAQETQYF; CDR3 DNA: TGTGCCAGCAGCCCTCCGGGTGCCCAAGAGACCCAGTACTTC; V gene: TRBV12-3/TRBV12-4; J gene: TRBJ2-5; D gene: .; clone size: many
CDR3 protein: CSASYGTGVGGSYNEQFF; CDR3 DNA: TGCAGTGCTAGCTATGGGACAGGGGTTGGTGGCTCCTACAATGAGCAGTTCTTC; V gene: TRBV20-1; J gene: TRBJ2-1; D gene: TRBD1; clone size: .
CDR3 protein: CASSQESGGYNEQFF; CDR3 DNA: TGCGCCAGCAGCCAAGAGTCCGGGGGTTACAATGAGCAGTTCTTC; V gene: TRBV4-3; J gene: TRBJ2-1; D gene: .; clone size: few
CDR3 protein: CASSQDGASNTEAFF; CDR3 DNA: TGCGCCAGCAGCCAAGATGGGGCATCGAACACTGAAGCTTTCTTT; V gene: TRBV4-1; J gene: TRBJ1-1; D gene: .; clone size: few
CDR3 protein: CASSPVPGQGRTGANVLTF; CDR3 DNA: TGTGCCAGCAGCCCCGTCCCGGGACAGGGACGGACGGGGGCCAACGTCCTGACTTTC; V gene: TRBV7-6; J gene: TRBJ2-6; D gene: TRBD1; clone size: .
CDR3 protein: CASSPGQGLGDTQYF; CDR3 DNA: TGTGCCAGCTCACCGGGACAGGGTCTTGGAGATACGCAGTATTTT; V gene: TRBV18; J gene: TRBJ2-3; D gene: TRBD1; clone size: .
CDR3 protein: CASTKDREPYEQYF; CDR3 DNA: TGTGCCAGCACCAAGGACAGGGAACCCTACGAGCAGTACTTC; V gene: TRBV12-3/TRBV12-4; J gene: TRBJ2-7; D gene: TRBD1; clone size: .
CDR3 protein: CASSFRGGPSYNEQFF; CDR3 DNA: TGTGCCAGCAGCTTTCGGGGGGGCCCATCCTACAATGAGCAGTTCTTC; V gene: TRBV7-2; J gene: TRBJ2-1; D gene: TRBD2; clone size: .
CDR3 protein: CASSQLGADTEAFF; CDR3 DNA: TGTGCCAGCAGTCAGCTAGGGGCTGACACTGAAGCTTTCTTT; V gene: TRBV27; J gene: TRBJ1-1; D gene: .; clone size: .
CDR3 protein: CASNTIRTFYEQYF; CDR3 DNA: TGTGCCAGCAATACTATCCGGACGTTCTACGAGCAGTACTTC; V gene: TRBV6-6; J gene: TRBJ2-7; D gene: .; clone size: .
CDR3 protein: CASSLGRDGFYGYTF; CDR3 DNA: TGTGCCAGCAGCTTAGGCCGGGACGGCTTCTATGGCTACACCTTC; V gene: TRBV7-8; J gene: TRBJ1-2; D gene: .; clone size: many
CDR3 protein: CASSLQGGYGYTF; CDR3 DNA: TGTGCCAGCAGCTTGCAAGGGGGCTATGGCTACACCTTC; V gene: TRBV7-2; J gene: TRBJ1-2; D gene: .; clone size: many
CDR3 protein: CASSEAPMVAEKLFF; CDR3 DNA: TGCGCCAGCAGCGAAGCCCCGATGGTCGCTGAAAAACTGTTTTTT; V gene: TRBV4-1; J gene: TRBJ1-4; D gene: .; clone size: .